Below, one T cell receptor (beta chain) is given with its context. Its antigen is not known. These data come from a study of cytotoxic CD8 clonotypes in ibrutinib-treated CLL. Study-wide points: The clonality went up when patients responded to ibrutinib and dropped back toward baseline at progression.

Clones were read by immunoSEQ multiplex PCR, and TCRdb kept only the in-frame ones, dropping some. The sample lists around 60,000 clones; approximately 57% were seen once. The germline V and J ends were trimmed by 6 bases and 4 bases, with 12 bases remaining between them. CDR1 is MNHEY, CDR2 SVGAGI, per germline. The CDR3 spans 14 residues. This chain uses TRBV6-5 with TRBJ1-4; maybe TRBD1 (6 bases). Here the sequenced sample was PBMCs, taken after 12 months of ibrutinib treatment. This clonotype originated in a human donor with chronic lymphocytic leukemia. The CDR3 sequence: CASSPGGLNEKLFF. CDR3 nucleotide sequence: TGTGCCAGCAGCCCGGGGGGCCTTAATGAAAAACTGTTTTTT.